The 21 T cell receptor beta chains below come from one sample, sequenced in a study of blood T cell repertoires in COVID-19. Using immunoSEQ multiplex PCR, the repertoire was profiled, and TCRdb retains in-frame clones only, with some absent. The profile shows about 130,000 clones, around 83% of them singletons. The source material was PBMCs or T cells enriched from blood (not recorded which). The receptors stem from a man aged 50 to 59 who had recovered from COVID-19.

The table lists this clone with a few counts. V usage is TRBV21-1 and J usage is TRBJ1-3; TRBD1 is the table's D call, not checked against the DNA. TRBV21-1 is a pseudogene segment. CDR3 length equals 18 residues. CDR3 DNA: TGTGCCAGCAGCACTTCGACACCGGGACACCGCCGGGGAAACACCATATATTTT. Its translation: CASSTSTPGHRRGNTIYF.

The chain uses TRBV7-9 and TRBJ2-2, with a tentative D call TRBD1 (5 bases). The ends were cut back, 7 bases at V and 0 bases at J, with 12 bases in the middle. Germline CDR1 reads SEHNR; CDR2 reads FQNEAQ (reference sequence). The length of the CDR3 is 15 residues. The CDR3 spells CASTRAVSNTGELFF. As DNA, the CDR3 is TGTGCCAGCACCAGGGCCGTATCGAACACCGGGGAGCTGTTTTTT.

The CDR3 reads CASGTGQPQHF. CDR3 bases: TGTGCTAGTGGGACCGGACAACCCCAGCATTTT. The chain employs TRBV12-5 and TRBJ1-5, with D perhaps TRBD1 (5 bases). Trimming pared 6 bases from V and 10 bases from J, leaving 10 bases between. This CDR3 has 11 amino acids. Germline V gives CDR1 LGHNT, CDR2 FRNRAP.

This clone came up many times. The chain is built from TRBV7-6 and TRBJ1-1; D gene ambiguous. The CDR3 is 15 amino acids. Trimming cost V 0 bases and J 2 bases, with 10 bases left between them. The germline V gene encodes CDR1 SGHVS and CDR2 FNYEAQ. CDR3 sequence: CASSLAKSGNTEAFF. In DNA form, the CDR3 reads TGTGCCAGCAGCTTAGCAAAGTCAGGTAACACTGAAGCTTTCTTT. The full variable domain, with the rest looked up from reference TRBV7-6 and TRBJ1-1, is GAGVSQSPRYKVTKRGQDVALRCDPISGHVSLYWYRQALGQGPEFLTYFNYEAQQDKSGLPNDRFSAERPEGSISTLTIQRTEQRDSAMYRCASSLAKSGNTEAFFGQGTRLTVV.

This chain uses TRBV3-1 (or the pseudogene TRBV3-2) with TRBJ2-3, with D perhaps matching TRBD2 (6 bases). The CDR3 runs 12 residues. The V and J ends lost 5 bases and 5 bases respectively, with 8 bases between them. Germline loops: CDR1 LGHDT, CDR2 YNNKEL (reference sequence). The CDR3 DNA is TGTGCCAGCAGCTCTAGCGTAGATACGCAGTATTTT. Translated, it gives CASSSSVDTQYF.

The genes are TRBV5-1 and TRBJ2-5; tentatively, D is TRBD1 (6 bases). The CDR3 has 14 residues. The V gene's germline CDR1 is SGHRS and CDR2 YFSETQ. Trimming stripped 4 bases from V and 5 bases from J, with 15 bases between. In DNA, the CDR3 is TGCGCCAGCAGCGATGACAGGCTCGTTGAGACCCAGTACTTC. Translating gives CASSDDRLVETQYF.

CDR3 coding DNA: TGTGCCACTAACAAGCGCGGGACAGGCCTCTATGGCTACACCTTC. This codes for CATNKRGTGLYGYTF. This sequence joins TRBV6-5 and TRBJ1-2; 8 nucleotides agree with TRBD1. CDR1 and CDR2 (germline): MNHEY, SVGAGI. The CDR3 loop spans 15 amino acids. Germline trimming cut 10 bases from V and 4 bases from J; bases unmatched to any gene: 14.

The chain couples TRBV6-2 or TRBV6-3 to TRBJ1-5; TRBD1 agrees at 7 bases. Germline loops: CDR1 MNHEY, CDR2 SVGEGT. This CDR3 comprises 15 residues. Trimming at V came to 7 bases and at J to 3 bases, leaving 9 bases not matched to a gene. As DNA, the CDR3 is TGTGCCAGCACCCCGGGACAGCCGTACAATCAGCCCCAGCATTTT. Protein sequence: CASTPGQPYNQPQHF.

The rearrangement links TRBV7-2 to TRBJ2-5, with D unclear. V gave up 4 bases and J gave up 2 bases, with 11 bases separating them. Germline V gene data show CDR1 as SGHTA and CDR2 as FQGNSA. This CDR3 contains 14 residues. DNA of the CDR3: TGTGCCAGCAGCTCCCAGGCAGTACAAGAGACCCAGTACTTC. Translating it yields CASSSQAVQETQYF.

The gene calls are TRBV12-3 or TRBV12-4 and TRBJ2-1; D may be TRBD1 (6 bases). The CDR3 sequence is 13 residues long. Trimming stripped 6 bases from V and 9 bases from J, with 15 bases between. The CDR3 here is CASSLNRALEQFF. For the CDR3, the DNA is TGTGCCAGCAGCCTAAACAGGGCGCTTGAGCAGTTCTTC.

The chain uses TRBV28 and TRBJ1-4; TRBD1 matches 10 bases. CDR1 is MDHEN, CDR2 SYDVKM, per germline. CDR3 length: 16 residues. J gave up 3 bases and V 5 bases, and 6 bases lay outside the gene matches. CDR3: CASSTDRGLANEKLFF. CDR3 sequence (DNA): TGTGCCAGCAGTACAGACAGGGGGCTGGCTAATGAAAAACTGTTTTTT.

CDR3 nucleotide sequence: TGTGCCAGCAGTTACTCGCGTATTAATTCACCCCTCCACTTT. Translating gives CASSYSRINSPLHF. The chain uses TRBV6-5 and TRBJ1-6; D not resolved. V lost 0 bases and J 6 bases, leaving 6 bases between the germline ends. CDR3 size: 14 residues. Germline-derived CDR1 and CDR2 are MNHEY and SVGAGI.

The chain employs TRBV3-1 (or the pseudogene TRBV3-2) and TRBJ1-2; D is possibly TRBD1 (5 bases). Trimming pared 4 bases from V and 6 bases from J, leaving 9 bases between. Germline V gene sequence: CDR1 LGHDT, CDR2 YNNKEL (reference sequence). The CDR3 runs 12 residues. The CDR3 bases are TGTGCCAGCAGCCTTGGGGCGGATGGCTACACCTTC. Encoded protein: CASSLGADGYTF.

This chain connects TRBV7-2 to TRBJ2-7; 8 bases are shared with TRBD1. Per germline, CDR1 SGHTA and CDR2 FQGNSA. Germline trimming cut 1 base from V and 2 bases from J; bases unmatched to any gene: 7. The CDR3 is 16 residues long. The CDR3 coding sequence is TGTGCCAGCAGCTTAGTCGCCGGGACAGGTCCCTACGAGCAGTACTTC. Protein: CASSLVAGTGPYEQYF.

The chain carries TRBV12-3 or TRBV12-4 and TRBJ1-2; D remains unclear. The CDR3 covers 12 residues. Trimming pared 4 bases from V and 8 bases from J, leaving 11 bases between. The CDR3 nucleotides read TGTGCCAGCAGTTCCGGGATTCGCGGCTACACCTTC. This translates into CASSSGIRGYTF.

The V call is TRBV11-2, the J call TRBJ2-3; weak D call: TRBD2 (6 bases). Trimming pared 3 bases from V and 0 bases from J, leaving 22 bases between. This CDR3 is built from 19 residues. Germline V gives CDR1 SGHAT, CDR2 FQNNGV. CDR3 protein: CASSLTPRRGLASTDTQYF. The CDR3 DNA reads TGTGCCAGCAGCTTGACCCCTAGGAGGGGATTAGCTAGCACAGATACGCAGTATTTT.

J is TRBJ2-3 and V is TRBV6-1; the D gene is possibly TRBD2 (5 bases). V was shortened by 0 bases and J by 4 bases, with 11 bases between the two germline ends. The CDR3 loop spans 15 amino acids. Germline CDR1 is MNHNS and CDR2 is SASEGT. The CDR3 sequence: CASSEAGVSSDTQYF. The CDR3 coding sequence is TGTGCCAGCAGTGAAGCGGGAGTAAGCTCAGATACGCAGTATTTT.

The chain recombines TRBV27 with TRBJ1-2; D possibly corresponds to TRBD1 (6 bases). The V gene lost 3 bases and the J gene lost 8 bases, with 13 bases spanning the gap. The germline V gene has CDR1 MNHEY and CDR2 SMNVEV (reference sequence). CDR3 size: 13 residues. The CDR3 DNA reads as TGTGCCAGCAGTTTTGGCAGGGACAAGGGCTACACCTTC. This codes for CASSFGRDKGYTF.

The chain carries TRBV5-1 and TRBJ1-4, with D tentatively TRBD1 (5 bases). CDR3 length: 16 amino acids. V was clipped by 0 bases and J by 3 bases, with 12 bases between them. Germline CDR1 reads SGHRS; CDR2 reads YFSETQ. CDR3 region: CASSLGVGHPNEKLFF. CDR3 nucleotide sequence: TGCGCCAGCAGCTTGGGGGTCGGACACCCTAATGAAAAACTGTTTTTT.

This chain uses TRBV18 with TRBJ2-3; 12 positions agree with TRBD2. Per germline, CDR1 KGHSH and CDR2 LQKENI. This CDR3 is 15 amino acids long. V was clipped by 5 bases and J by 5 bases; unmatched bases: 5. For the CDR3, the DNA is TGTGCCAGCTCAGAGACTAGCGGGGGTGGAGATACGCAGTATTTT. Encoded protein: CASSETSGGGDTQYF.

This clone was seen a few times. The CDR3 nucleotides read TGTGCCAGTAGTATAGGTAGAAACACTGAAGCTTTCTTT. Amino acid sequence: CASSIGRNTEAFF. This chain joins TRBV19 and TRBJ1-1; no definite D call. V was trimmed by 1 base and J by 2 bases, leaving 5 bases between them. Germline V lookup: CDR1 LNHDA, CDR2 SQIVND (reference sequence). The CDR3 loop spans 13 amino acids.